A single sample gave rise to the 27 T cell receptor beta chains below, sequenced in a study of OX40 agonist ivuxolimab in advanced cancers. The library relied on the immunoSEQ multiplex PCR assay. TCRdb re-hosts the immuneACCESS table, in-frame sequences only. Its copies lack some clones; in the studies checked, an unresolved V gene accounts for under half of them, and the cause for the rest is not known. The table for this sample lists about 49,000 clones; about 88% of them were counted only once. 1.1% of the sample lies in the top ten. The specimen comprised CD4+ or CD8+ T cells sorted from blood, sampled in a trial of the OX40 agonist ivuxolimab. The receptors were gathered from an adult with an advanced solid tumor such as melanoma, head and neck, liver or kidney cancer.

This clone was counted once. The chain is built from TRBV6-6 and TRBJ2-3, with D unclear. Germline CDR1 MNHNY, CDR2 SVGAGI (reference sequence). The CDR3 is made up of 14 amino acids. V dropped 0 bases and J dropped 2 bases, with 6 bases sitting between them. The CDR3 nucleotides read TGTGCCAGCAGTTACTCCTTCTCCACAGATACGCAGTATTTT. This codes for CASSYSFSTDTQYF.

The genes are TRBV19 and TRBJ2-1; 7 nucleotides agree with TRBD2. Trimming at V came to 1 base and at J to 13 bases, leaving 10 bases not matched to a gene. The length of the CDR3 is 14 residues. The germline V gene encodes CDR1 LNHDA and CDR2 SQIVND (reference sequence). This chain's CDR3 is CASSIVPAGVEQFF. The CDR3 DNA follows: TGTGCCAGTAGTATAGTCCCGGCGGGGGTGGAACAGTTCTTC.

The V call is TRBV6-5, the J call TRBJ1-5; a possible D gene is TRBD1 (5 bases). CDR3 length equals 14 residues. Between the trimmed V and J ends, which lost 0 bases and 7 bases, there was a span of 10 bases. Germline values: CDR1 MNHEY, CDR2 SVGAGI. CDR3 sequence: CASSYSIRGQPQHF. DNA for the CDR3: TGTGCCAGCAGTTACTCGATCCGGGGCCAGCCCCAGCATTTT.

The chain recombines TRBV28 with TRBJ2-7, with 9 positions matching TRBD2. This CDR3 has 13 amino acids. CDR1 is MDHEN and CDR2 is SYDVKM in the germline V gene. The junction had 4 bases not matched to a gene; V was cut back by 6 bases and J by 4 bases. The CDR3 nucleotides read TGTGCCAGCAGGGCTAGCGGGACATACGAGCAGTACTTC. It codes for CASRASGTYEQYF.

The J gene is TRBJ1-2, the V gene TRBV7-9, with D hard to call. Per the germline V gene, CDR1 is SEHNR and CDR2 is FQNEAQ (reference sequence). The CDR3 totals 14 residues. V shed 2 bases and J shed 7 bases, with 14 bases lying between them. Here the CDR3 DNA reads TGTGCCAGCAGCTTACCAGTTGCCATCGGTGGCTACACCTTC. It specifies CASSLPVAIGGYTF.

CDR3 nucleotide sequence: TGTGCCTCCAGTGAAGAGTATAATCAGCCCCAGCATTTT. It encodes CASSEEYNQPQHF. The chain couples TRBV6-1 to TRBJ1-5; no definite D call. This CDR3 has 13 amino acids. From germline, CDR1 is MNHNS and CDR2 SASEGT. The V and J ends lost 11 bases and 4 bases respectively, with 15 bases between them.

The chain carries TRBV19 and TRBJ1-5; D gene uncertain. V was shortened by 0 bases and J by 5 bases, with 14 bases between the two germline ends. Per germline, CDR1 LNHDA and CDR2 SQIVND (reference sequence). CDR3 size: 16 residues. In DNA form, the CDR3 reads TGTGCCAGTAGTATAGATCACGGGCTAACTCATCAGCCCCAGCATTTT. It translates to CASSIDHGLTHQPQHF.

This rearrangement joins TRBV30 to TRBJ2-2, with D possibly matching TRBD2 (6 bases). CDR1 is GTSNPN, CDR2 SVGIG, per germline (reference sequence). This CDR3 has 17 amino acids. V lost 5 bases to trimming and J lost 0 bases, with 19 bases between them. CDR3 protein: CAWGRVAASANTGELFF. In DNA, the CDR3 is TGTGCCTGGGGCCGGGTAGCGGCTAGCGCGAACACCGGGGAGCTGTTTTTT.

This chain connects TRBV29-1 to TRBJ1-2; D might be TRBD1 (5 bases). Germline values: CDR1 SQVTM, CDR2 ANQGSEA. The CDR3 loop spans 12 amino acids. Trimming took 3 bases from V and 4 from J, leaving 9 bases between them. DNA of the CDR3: TGCAGCGTTGAGAGGGGTGCCTATGGCTACACCTTC. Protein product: CSVERGAYGYTF.

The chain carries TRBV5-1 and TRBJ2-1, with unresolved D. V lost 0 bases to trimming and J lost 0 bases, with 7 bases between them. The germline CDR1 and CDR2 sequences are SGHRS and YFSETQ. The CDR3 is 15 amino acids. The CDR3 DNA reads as TGCGCCAGCAGCTTGGGACACAGCTCCTACAATGAGCAGTTCTTC. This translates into CASSLGHSSYNEQFF. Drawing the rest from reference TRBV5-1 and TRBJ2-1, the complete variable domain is KAGVTQTPRYLIKTRGQQVTLSCSPISGHRSVSWYQQTPGQGLQFLFEYFSETQRNKGNFPGRFSGRQFSNSRSEMNVSTLELGDSALYLCASSLGHSSYNEQFFGPGTRLTVL.

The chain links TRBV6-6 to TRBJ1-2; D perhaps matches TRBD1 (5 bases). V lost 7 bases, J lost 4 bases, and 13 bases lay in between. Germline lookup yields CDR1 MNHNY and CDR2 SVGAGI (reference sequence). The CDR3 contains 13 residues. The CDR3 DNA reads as TGTGCCAGCAAAATCGACGGGGCCTATGGCTACACCTTC. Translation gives CASKIDGAYGYTF.

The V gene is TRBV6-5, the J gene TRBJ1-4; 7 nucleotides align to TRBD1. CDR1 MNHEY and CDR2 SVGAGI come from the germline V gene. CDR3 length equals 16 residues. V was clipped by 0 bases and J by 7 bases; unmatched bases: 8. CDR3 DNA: TGTGCCAGCAGTTACTCGCCGAACAGGGGCGGTGAAAAACTGTTTTTT. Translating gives CASSYSPNRGGEKLFF.

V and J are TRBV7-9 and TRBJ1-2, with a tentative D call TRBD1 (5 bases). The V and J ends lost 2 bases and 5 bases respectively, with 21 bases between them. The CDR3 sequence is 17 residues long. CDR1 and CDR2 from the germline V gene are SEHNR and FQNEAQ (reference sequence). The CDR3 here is CASSLSGAGRVGYGYTF. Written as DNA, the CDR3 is TGTGCCAGCAGCTTAAGCGGGGCAGGGCGGGTTGGGTATGGCTACACCTTC.

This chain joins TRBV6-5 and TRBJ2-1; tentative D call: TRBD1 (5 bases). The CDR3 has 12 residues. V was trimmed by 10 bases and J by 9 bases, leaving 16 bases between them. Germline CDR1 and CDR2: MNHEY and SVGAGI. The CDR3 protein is CATTATAGEQFF. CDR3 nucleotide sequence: TGTGCCACAACGGCGACAGCAGGTGAGCAGTTCTTC.

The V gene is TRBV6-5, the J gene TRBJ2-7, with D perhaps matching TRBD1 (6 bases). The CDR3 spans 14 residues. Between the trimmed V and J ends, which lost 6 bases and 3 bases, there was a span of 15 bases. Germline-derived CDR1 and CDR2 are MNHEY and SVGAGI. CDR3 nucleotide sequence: TGTGCCAGCAGAAACAGGGCCGAACTCTACGAGCAGTACTTC. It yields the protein CASRNRAELYEQYF.

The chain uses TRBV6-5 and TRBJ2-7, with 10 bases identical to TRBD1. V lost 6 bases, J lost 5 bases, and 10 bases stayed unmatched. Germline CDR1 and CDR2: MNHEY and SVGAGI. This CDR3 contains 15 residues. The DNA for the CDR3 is TGTGCCAGCAGGGGTTATAGGACAGGGGGGCACGAGCAGTACTTC. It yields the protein CASRGYRTGGHEQYF.

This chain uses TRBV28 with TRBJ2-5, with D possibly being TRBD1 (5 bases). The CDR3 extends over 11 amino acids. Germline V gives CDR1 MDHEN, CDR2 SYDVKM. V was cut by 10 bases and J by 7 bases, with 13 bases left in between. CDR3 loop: CATSLQGTQYF. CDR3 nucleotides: TGTGCCACCTCACTCCAGGGGACCCAGTACTTC.

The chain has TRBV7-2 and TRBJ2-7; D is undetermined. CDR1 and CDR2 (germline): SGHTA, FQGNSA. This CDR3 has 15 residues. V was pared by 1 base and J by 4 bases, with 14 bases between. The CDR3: CASSLVVGPTYEQYF. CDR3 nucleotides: TGTGCCAGCAGCTTAGTTGTGGGCCCAACTTACGAGCAGTACTTC.

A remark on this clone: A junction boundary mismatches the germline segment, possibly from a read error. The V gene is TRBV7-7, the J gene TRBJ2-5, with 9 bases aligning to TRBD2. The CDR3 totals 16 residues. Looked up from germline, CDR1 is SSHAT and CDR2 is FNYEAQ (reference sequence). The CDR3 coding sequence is TGTGCTAGCAGCACGAGACTAGCGGACATGGGGGAGACCCAGTACTTC. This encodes CASSTRLADMGETQYF.

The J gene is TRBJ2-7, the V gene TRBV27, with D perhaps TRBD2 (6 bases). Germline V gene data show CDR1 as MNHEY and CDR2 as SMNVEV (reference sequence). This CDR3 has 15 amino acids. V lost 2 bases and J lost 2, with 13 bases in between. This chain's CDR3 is CASSLRGAATYEQYF. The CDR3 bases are TGTGCCAGCAGTTTACGCGGGGCTGCCACCTACGAGCAGTACTTC.

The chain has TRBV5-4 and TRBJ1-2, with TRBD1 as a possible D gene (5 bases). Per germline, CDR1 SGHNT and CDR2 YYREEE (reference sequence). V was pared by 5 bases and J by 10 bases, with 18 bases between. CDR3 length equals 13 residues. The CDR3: CASRSPTGRSYTF. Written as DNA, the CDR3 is TGTGCCAGCAGGTCTCCGACGGGACGGTCCTACACCTTC.

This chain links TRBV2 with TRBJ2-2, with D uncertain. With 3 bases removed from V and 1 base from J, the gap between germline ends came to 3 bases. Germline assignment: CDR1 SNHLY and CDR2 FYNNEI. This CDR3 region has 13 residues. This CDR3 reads CASSDGNTGELFF. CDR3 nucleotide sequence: TGTGCCAGCAGTGACGGGAACACCGGGGAGCTGTTTTTT.

CDR3 loop: CASRGGGGEQFF. As DNA, the CDR3 is TGTGCCAGCAGAGGGGGAGGGGGTGAGCAGTTCTTC. The chain combines TRBV27 with TRBJ2-1; D is possibly TRBD2 (7 bases). The V gene lost 6 bases and the J gene lost 9 bases, with 12 bases spanning the gap. The length of the CDR3 is 12 residues. CDR1 and CDR2 from the germline V gene are MNHEY and SMNVEV (reference sequence).

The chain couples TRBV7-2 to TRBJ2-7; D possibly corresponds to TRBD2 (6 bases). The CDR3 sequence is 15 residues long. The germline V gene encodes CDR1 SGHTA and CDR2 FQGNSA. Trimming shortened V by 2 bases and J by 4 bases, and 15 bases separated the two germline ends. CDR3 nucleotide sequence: TGTGCCAGCAGCTTATTGGCGGAGGGCTCGTACGAGCAGTACTTC. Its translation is CASSLLAEGSYEQYF. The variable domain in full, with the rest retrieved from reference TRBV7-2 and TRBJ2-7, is GAGVSQSPSNKVTEKGKDVELRCDPISGHTALYWYRQSLGQGLEFLIYFQGNSAPDKSGLPSDRFSAERTGGSVSTLTIQRTQQEDSAVYLCASSLLAEGSYEQYFGPGTRLTVT.

The CDR3 DNA is TGTGCCAGTAGTAGGACAGGAGAAGAGACCCAGTACTTC. The encoded protein is CASSRTGEETQYF. This rearrangement joins TRBV19 to TRBJ2-5, with 7 bases fitting TRBD1. The CDR3 is made up of 13 amino acids. CDR1 is LNHDA and CDR2 is SQIVND in the germline V gene (reference sequence). The ends lost 4 bases at V and 3 bases at J; junction bases unmatched: 2. The whole variable domain, filled in from reference TRBV19 and TRBJ2-5, reads DGGITQSPKYLFRKEGQNVTLSCEQNLNHDAMYWYRQDPGQGLRLIYYSQIVNDFQKGDIAEGYSVSREKKESFPLTVTSAQKNPTAFYLCASSRTGEETQYFGPGTRLLVL.

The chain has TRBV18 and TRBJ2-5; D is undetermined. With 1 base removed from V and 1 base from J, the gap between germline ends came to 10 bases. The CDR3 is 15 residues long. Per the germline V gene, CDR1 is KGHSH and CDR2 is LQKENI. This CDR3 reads CASSPRRTSQETQYF. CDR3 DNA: TGTGCCAGCTCACCACGCAGAACGTCCCAAGAGACCCAGTACTTC.

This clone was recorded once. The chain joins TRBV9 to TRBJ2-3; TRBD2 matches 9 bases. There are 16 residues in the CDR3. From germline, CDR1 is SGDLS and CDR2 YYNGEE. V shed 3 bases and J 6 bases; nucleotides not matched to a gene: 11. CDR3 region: CASSAQPSGNGDTQYF. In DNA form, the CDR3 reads TGTGCCAGCAGCGCCCAACCTAGCGGGAATGGGGATACGCAGTATTTT.